This paragraph reports one T cell receptor (beta chain). Its antigen is currently unknown. Treatment reported: oral pan-JAK inhibitor, 5-10 mg twice daily. Individuals with alopecia areata gave both lesional scalp punch biopsies and peripheral blood for collection. The V end lost 6 bases, the J end lost 5 bases, and 13 bases lay between the germline ends. The CDR3 is 13 residues long. Per the germline V gene, CDR1 is SNHLY and CDR2 is FYNNEI. cDNA reverse transcribed from extracted RNA served as the sequencing template. TCRdb's table, derived via immunoSEQ multiplex PCR, lists solely in-frame clones and lacks some. The sample lists roughly 180,000 clones, 45% to 75% seen once, with around 3% in the top ten. The data originate from a study of CD8+ T cells in alopecia areata. Study background: People stayed on tofacitinib for 6 to 18 months, then stopped the drug for 6 months. The authors scored treated patients' severity by affected scalp percentage. Study-wide findings and caveats: Scalp clonality dropped significantly under tofacitinib, as did expanded CD8+ top-100 clones.

The source material was CD4+ T cells sorted from blood, sampled at week 4, from a patient treated with tofacitinib. The chain couples TRBV2 to TRBJ2-5; a weak D match, TRBD1 (6 bases). This clonotype was obtained from a human donor with alopecia areata. CDR3 DNA: TGTGCCAGCAGACTAACAGGGTATGAGACCCAGTACTTC. Translating gives CASRLTGYETQYF.